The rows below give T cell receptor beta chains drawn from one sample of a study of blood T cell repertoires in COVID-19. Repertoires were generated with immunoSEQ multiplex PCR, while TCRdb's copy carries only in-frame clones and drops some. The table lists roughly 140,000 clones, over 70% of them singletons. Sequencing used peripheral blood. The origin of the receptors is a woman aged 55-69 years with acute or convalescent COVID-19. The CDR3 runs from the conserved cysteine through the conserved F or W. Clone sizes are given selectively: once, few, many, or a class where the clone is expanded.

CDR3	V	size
CASSPGTGLPYEYQPQHF	TRBV27	NA
CASTESGRNNEQFF	TRBV5-4	NA
CASSQDPMGGTRNEKLFF	TRBV3-1/TRBV3-2	NA
CASSLVHPSGETFF	TRBV5-6	NA
CASSFHGQGRNTIYF	TRBV28	NA
CASRSDRPNSYNEQFF	TRBV25-1	NA
CATETSGLLYEQYF	TRBV2	NA
CASSPRGPGFMLGNQPQHF	TRBV28	NA
CASSEILRGTEAFF	TRBV6-1	once
CASSSREDEQYF	TRBV5-1	NA
CASSLARNPYNEQFF	TRBV7-2	NA
CASNRGQGWTNEKLFF	TRBV19	NA
CASSPEGGGRDEQYF	TRBV13	NA
CASSPGLAGEGQFF	TRBV5-1	NA
CASRRFGVSLHF	TRBV2	NA
CASSQDRGIRAQPQHF	TRBV3-1/TRBV3-2	NA
CASSRGQSTYNEQFF	TRBV5-1	NA
CSARWTDTQYF	TRBV20-1	NA
CASSYSKTGALRGQYF	TRBV6-5	few
CASSLRTGLPGYTF	TRBV5-4	NA
CASSALGLQHEQYF	TRBV9	NA
CASSDQGSPYEQYF	TRBV3-1/TRBV3-2	once
CASSRIGQGAGEQYF	TRBV7-6	NA
CACRGSYNEQFF	TRBV28	NA
CASSSLGRGYGYTF	TRBV5-4	once
CASSLEFFRYGGYTF	TRBV5-6	NA
CASSQGLAGNQNEQFF	TRBV2	few
CASSYDRDTEAFF	TRBV12-3/TRBV12-4	NA
CASSGSGNQPQHF	TRBV2	once
CASSQVGDQPQHF	TRBV4-2	NA
CASSLGGQGSPWSDYTF	TRBV27	NA
CASSVQGASTNTQYF	TRBV5-6	NA
CASSLQGSPGELFF	TRBV11-2	NA
CASSKEAGKTYEQYF	TRBV21-1	NA
CASGLGDRVLYNEQFF	TRBV12-5	NA
CASSLSGLDIQYF	TRBV7-2	NA
CASSLRGQGANEKLFF	TRBV7-9	NA
CASSLGGQGVSPLHF	TRBV5-6	NA
CASSLSVTYEQYF	TRBV11-2	once
CASSADWARLGVFYEQYF	TRBV2	NA
CASSLRVTGVSSGANVLTF	TRBV27	NA
CASSHGTGAYGYTF	TRBV27	NA
CASSMQQGWGGYTF	TRBV19	few
CASSRQGWYEQYF	TRBV7-9	NA
CASSHSGRPGNTIYF	TRBV5-4	NA
CASSLTEQGTEAFF	TRBV7-3	NA
CASSKGQTITF	TRBV12-3/TRBV12-4	NA
CASSPQSEIRGAYEQYF	TRBV9	NA
CASSLKAVVNYGYTF	TRBV5-4	few
CSVVQGGTEAFF	TRBV29-1	NA